These 28 T cell receptor beta chains came from one sample sequenced in a study of CD8 T cells in ankylosing spondylitis. Study results and caveats: Blood from ankylosing spondylitis patients appeared to carry a characteristic eight-variant TCR beta motif.

Via MiXCR, TCRdb re-called the 5' RACE reads, giving one row per CDR3 protein. The table records more than 650,000 distinct CDR3 sequences, approximately 12% of them present only once. Their antigens remain unidentified. The sequenced material came from blood, either unsorted or a sorted T cell fraction (not recorded which). The receptors originated from a male donor with ankylosing spondylitis.

This clonotype has at least ten counts. This chain connects TRBV20-1 to TRBJ2-1; 11 nucleotides align to TRBD2. There are 15 residues in the CDR3. Germline V CDR1 and CDR2: DFQATT, SNEGSKA (reference sequence). With 0 bases clipped from V and 9 bases from J, the junction kept 7 bases outside the gene matches. The CDR3 coding sequence is TGCAGTGCTAGAGATCCTAGCGGGAGGTGGGGTGAGCAGTTCTTC. Amino acid sequence: CSARDPSGRWGEQFF.

This clonotype came up a few times. The chain has TRBV24-1 and TRBJ2-5, with D possibly matching TRBD2 (6 bases). V was shortened by 5 bases and J by 5 bases, with 14 bases between the two germline ends. The CDR3 is 14 amino acids. Per germline, CDR1 KGHDR and CDR2 SFDVKD. The CDR3 bases are TGTGCCACCAGTGTCGGGCGGGGTAGGGAGACCCAGTACTTC. Amino acid sequence: CATSVGRGRETQYF.

As for this clonotype: A junction boundary mismatches the germline segment, possibly from a read error. This chain links TRBV18 with TRBJ2-1, with D perhaps assigned TRBD1 or TRBD2 (5 bases each). Germline CDR1 reads KGHSH; CDR2 reads LQKENI. CDR3 length: 16 residues. This CDR3 reads CASSANRDGSYTEQFF. CDR3 in DNA: TGTGCCAGCTCAGCGAACCGGGACGGATCCTACACTGAGCAGTTCTTC.

The CDR3 sequence: CATSRSGGAVSYEQYF. The CDR3 DNA reads TGTGCCACCAGCAGGTCGGGGGGCGCGGTATCCTACGAGCAGTACTTC. The chain is built from TRBV15 and TRBJ2-7; D may be TRBD2 (7 bases). Germline V lookup: CDR1 LNHNV, CDR2 YYDKDF (reference sequence). Trimming left V 3 bases short and J 1 base short, with 16 bases between. The CDR3 contains 16 residues.

This clonotype was observed a few times. As DNA, the CDR3 is TGTGCCAGCAGTTTGGACAGGGGAGGTCAAGAGACCCAGTACTTC. This codes for CASSLDRGGQETQYF. The chain joins TRBV12-3 or TRBV12-4 to TRBJ2-5; 9 bases align to TRBD1. CDR3 length: 15 residues. V was clipped by 3 bases and J by 2 bases; unmatched bases: 4.

V is TRBV2 and J is TRBJ2-5; D is possibly TRBD2 (5 bases). The CDR3 sequence is 12 residues long. CDR1 and CDR2 (germline): SNHLY, FYNNEI. The V and J ends lost 0 bases and 12 bases respectively, with 11 bases between them. This CDR3 reads CASSEARVLEYF. CDR3 DNA sequence: TGTGCCAGCAGTGAAGCGCGGGTGCTCGAGTACTTC.

This chain connects TRBV7-8 to TRBJ1-1; TRBD1 agrees at 9 bases. The CDR3 extends over 16 amino acids. J was trimmed by 11 bases and V by 5 bases; bases with no gene match: 18. Germline V CDR1 and CDR2: SGHVS, FQNEAQ. DNA for the CDR3: TGTGCCAGCAGCCGCATACAGGGGGCGGATCCAAAGGAGGCTTTCTTT. Translating it yields CASSRIQGADPKEAFF.

This clonotype was counted a few times. This sequence joins TRBV10-1 and TRBJ2-1; D gene ambiguous. Germline loops: CDR1 WNHNN, CDR2 SYGVQD (reference sequence). Trimming pared 5 bases from V and 3 bases from J, leaving 20 bases between. The CDR3 sequence is 17 residues long. As DNA, the CDR3 is TGCGCCAGCAGTCTCCGTCGGTCTCTTGGGGTCTACAATGAGCAGTTCTTC. This codes for CASSLRRSLGVYNEQFF.

V usage is TRBV5-5 and J usage is TRBJ1-1; the match to TRBD1 covers 9 bases. Per the germline V gene, CDR1 is SGHKS and CDR2 is YYEKEE (reference sequence). CDR3 length: 13 amino acids. The ends lost 3 bases at V and 7 bases at J; junction bases unmatched: 4. The CDR3 loop reads CASSSHRGREAFF. The CDR3, as DNA: TGTGCCAGCAGCTCACACAGGGGGCGTGAAGCTTTCTTT.

This clonotype was picked up a small number of times. The V and J genes are TRBV7-3 and TRBJ1-3; tentative D call: TRBD1 (6 bases). The CDR3 covers 16 residues. Trimming cost V 2 bases and J 0 bases, with 11 bases left between them. Germline-derived CDR1 and CDR2 are SGHTA and FQGTGA. DNA of the CDR3: TGTGCCAGCAGCTTATACAGGGCGAGCTCTGGAAACACCATATATTTT. Protein: CASSLYRASSGNTIYF.

About this clonotype: A clone one base away is much larger, so this may be a read error. V usage is TRBV7-2 and J usage is TRBJ2-7; D call uncertain. Germline V gene lookup returns CDR1 SGHTA and CDR2 FQGNSA. V was cut by 0 bases and J by 2 bases, with 5 bases left in between. The CDR3 loop spans 13 amino acids. The CDR3 DNA follows: TGTGCCAGCAGCTTAGCGGACCCCTACGAGCAGTACTTC. As protein: CASSLADPYEQYF.

The V and J genes are TRBV9 and TRBJ2-1, with D possibly being TRBD1 (5 bases). The CDR3 sequence is 13 residues long. With 3 bases removed from V and 3 bases from J, the gap between germline ends came to 7 bases. Germline V gene sequence: CDR1 SGDLS, CDR2 YYNGEE. CDR3 coding DNA: TGTGCCAGCAGCGAGGGGATCTACAATGAGCAGTTCTTC. Translation gives CASSEGIYNEQFF.

In its sample, this clonotype was seen a few times. The chain links TRBV20-1 to TRBJ1-6; D perhaps matches TRBD1 (6 bases). The CDR3 contains 12 residues. The V gene's germline CDR1 is DFQATT and CDR2 SNEGSKA (reference sequence). The V end lost 5 bases, the J end lost 7 bases, and 9 bases lay between the germline ends. As DNA, the CDR3 is TGCAGTGCTCACACAGGGAATTCACCCCTCCACTTT. The encoded protein is CSAHTGNSPLHF.

The chain has TRBV6-6 and TRBJ1-5; possibly TRBD1 for D (6 bases). Germline CDR1 reads MNHNY; CDR2 reads SVGAGI (reference sequence). This CDR3 is built from 13 residues. With 6 bases removed from V and 6 bases from J, the gap between germline ends came to 12 bases. For the CDR3, the DNA is TGTGCCAGCAGGCGCACGGACAGTCAGCCCCAGCATTTT. The encoded protein is CASRRTDSQPQHF.

This clonotype was counted a few times. The V gene is TRBV20-1, the J gene TRBJ2-1; TRBD1 matches 7 bases. V lost 0 bases and J lost 5; bases outside the gene matches: 10. The CDR3 runs 16 residues. Germline-derived CDR1 and CDR2 are DFQATT and SNEGSKA (reference sequence). The CDR3 bases are TGCAGTGCTAGAGAAGTTACCAGGGGGTATGACAATGAGCAGTTCTTC. Protein product: CSAREVTRGYDNEQFF.

The chain employs TRBV6-1 and TRBJ2-1; 7 nucleotides align to TRBD1. The J segment lost 0 bases and the V segment lost 7 bases, leaving 3 bases of the junction unmatched. The germline gives CDR1 MNHNS, CDR2 SASEGT. The CDR3 has 14 amino acids. The CDR3, as DNA: TGTGCCAGCAAATGGGACAGCTCCTACAATGAGCAGTTCTTC. As protein: CASKWDSSYNEQFF.

The chain has TRBV7-2 and TRBJ2-5; perhaps D is TRBD1 or TRBD2 (6 bases each). The CDR3 loop spans 12 amino acids. From germline, CDR1 is SGHTA and CDR2 FQGNSA. Deletions cut 6 bases from V and 5 bases from J, with 10 bases between. CDR3 sequence: CASRGGLETQYF. CDR3 nucleotide sequence: TGTGCCAGCAGGGGGGGCCTTGAGACCCAGTACTTC.

V gene TRBV5-6 combines with J gene TRBJ2-7; D unresolved. There are 16 residues in the CDR3. CDR1 is SGHDT, CDR2 YYEEEE, per germline. V lost 4 bases, J lost 5 bases, and 22 bases lay in between. Here the CDR3 DNA reads TGTGCCAGCAGCCTGGGTCACAGAATAGGCCGAGACGAGCAGTACTTC. Its translation: CASSLGHRIGRDEQYF. Using reference TRBV5-6 and TRBJ2-7 for the parts outside the CDR3, the full variable domain is DAGVTQSPTHLIKTRGQQVTLRCSPKSGHDTVSWYQQALGQGPQFIFQYYEEEERQRGNFPDRFSGHQFPNYSSELNVNALLLGDSALYLCASSLGHRIGRDEQYFGPGTRLTVT.

This clonotype was recorded a few times. The chain links TRBV7-2 to TRBJ2-1; no firm D call. CDR3 length: 12 residues. Germline V gene data show CDR1 as SGHTA and CDR2 as FQGNSA. Between the trimmed V and J ends, which lost 4 bases and 9 bases, there was a span of 10 bases. CDR3 sequence: CASSSRLLEQFF. The CDR3 DNA reads as TGTGCCAGCAGCTCGAGACTGCTTGAGCAGTTCTTC.

This chain's CDR3 is CASSKVGETQYF. The DNA of the CDR3 is TGTGCCAGCAGCAAAGTAGGAGAGACCCAGTACTTC. The rearrangement joins TRBV12-3 or TRBV12-4 to TRBJ2-5; D uncertain. V shed 6 bases and J shed 4 bases, with 9 bases lying between them. The length of the CDR3 is 12 residues.

Ten or more counts support this clonotype. V and J are TRBV15 and TRBJ2-1; 9 positions agree with TRBD1. V dropped 3 bases and J dropped 8; count of bases not matched to a gene: 5. The CDR3 is 14 residues long. Per the germline V gene, CDR1 is LNHNV and CDR2 is YYDKDF (reference sequence). The CDR3 nucleotides read TGTGCCACCAGCAGGGGACAGGGCTATGATGAGCAGTTCTTC. It translates to CATSRGQGYDEQFF. Full variable domain (rest looked up from reference TRBV15 and TRBJ2-1): DAMVIQNPRYQVTQFGKPVTLSCSQTLNHNVMYWYQQKSSQAPKLLFHYYDKDFNNEADTPDNFQSRRPNTSFCFLDIRSPGLGDTAMYLCATSRGQGYDEQFFGPGTRLTVL.

This clonotype was seen a handful of times. An end of the junction does not agree with germline; a read error may underlie this. The chain carries TRBV7-7 and TRBJ2-2; 10 bases align to TRBD2. The V gene's germline CDR1 is SSHAT and CDR2 FNYEAQ (reference sequence). The CDR3 spans 20 residues. This CDR3 reads CASSRDRPGLARANTGELFF. CDR3 DNA: TGTGCTAGCAGCAGGGACAGGCCGGGACTAGCGCGCGCGAACACCGGGGAGCTGTTTTTT.

The chain joins TRBV7-8 to TRBJ2-4; 8 nucleotides agree with TRBD2. CDR3 size: 17 residues. Germline V gene data show CDR1 as SGHVS and CDR2 as FQNEAQ. V gave up 5 bases and J gave up 0 bases; unmatched junction bases: 9. CDR3 sequence (DNA): TGTGCCAGCAGCCCGGGGGGGGCTCTCCTAGCCAAAAACATTCAGTACTTC. Translating it yields CASSPGGALLAKNIQYF. Together with reference TRBV7-8 and TRBJ2-4, the CDR3 gives the full variable domain: GAGVSQSPRYKVAKRGQDVALRCDPISGHVSLFWYQQALGQGPEFLTYFQNEAQLDKSGLPSDRFFAERPEGSVSTLKIQRTQQEDSAVYLCASSPGGALLAKNIQYFGAGTRLSVL.

The V gene is TRBV12-3 or TRBV12-4, the J gene TRBJ2-7; D gene uncertain. Deletions cut 6 bases from V and 2 bases from J, with 14 bases between. CDR3 size: 14 residues. This chain's CDR3 is CASSQDPTTYEQYF. The CDR3 DNA sequence: TGTGCCAGCAGCCAGGACCCTACAACCTACGAGCAGTACTTC.

The V gene is TRBV9, the J gene TRBJ1-1; TRBD1 agrees at 9 bases. V lost 4 bases and J lost 4; bases outside the gene matches: 11. The germline CDR1 and CDR2 sequences are SGDLS and YYNGEE. This CDR3 region has 16 residues. CDR3 nucleotides: TGTGCCAGCAGCACTCAACCGGGACAGGGAATCACTGAAGCTTTCTTT. It translates to CASSTQPGQGITEAFF.

This clonotype was counted many times. The chain carries TRBV20-1 and TRBJ2-7, with a possible D match to TRBD2 (6 bases). V was shortened by 8 bases and J by 0 bases, with 14 bases between the two germline ends. This CDR3 is 13 amino acids long. From germline, CDR1 is DFQATT and CDR2 SNEGSKA (reference sequence). The CDR3 is CSLLDGSSYEQYF. The CDR3 nucleotides read TGCAGTCTCCTGGACGGGAGCTCCTACGAGCAGTACTTC.

The sample holds many counts of this clonotype. This chain joins TRBV7-2 and TRBJ2-3; 9 bases match TRBD2. Trimming took 3 bases from V and 2 from J; bases not matched to a gene: 6. The germline gives CDR1 SGHTA, CDR2 FQGNSA. CDR3 length: 16 residues. The DNA of the CDR3 is TGTGCCAGCAGCTTGGTAGCGGGGGAACCCACAGATACGCAGTATTTT. It is translated as CASSLVAGEPTDTQYF.

This chain connects TRBV28 to TRBJ2-7, with D perhaps TRBD1 or TRBD2 (8 bases each). Germline V gene data show CDR1 as MDHEN and CDR2 as SYDVKM. The ends were cut back, 6 bases at V and 3 bases at J, with 21 bases in the middle. This CDR3 is 16 amino acids long. The CDR3 DNA follows: TGTGCCAGCAGGTCCCAGGGGGCGGGGGGCAGCTACGAGCAGTACTTC. It translates to CASRSQGAGGSYEQYF.